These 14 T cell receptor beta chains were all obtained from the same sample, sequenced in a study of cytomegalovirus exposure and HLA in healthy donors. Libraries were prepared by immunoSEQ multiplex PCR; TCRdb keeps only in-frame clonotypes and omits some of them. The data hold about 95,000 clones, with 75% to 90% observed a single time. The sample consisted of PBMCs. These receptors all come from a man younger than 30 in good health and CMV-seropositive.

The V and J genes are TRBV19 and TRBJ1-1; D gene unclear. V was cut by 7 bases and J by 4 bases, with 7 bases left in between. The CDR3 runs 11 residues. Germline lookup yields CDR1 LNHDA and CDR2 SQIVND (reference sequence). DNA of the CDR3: TGTGCCAGTAAAGTCAGCACTGAAGCTTTCTTT. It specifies CASKVSTEAFF. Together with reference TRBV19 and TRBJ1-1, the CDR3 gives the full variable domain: DGGITQSPKYLFRKEGQNVTLSCEQNLNHDAMYWYRQDPGQGLRLIYYSQIVNDFQKGDIAEGYSVSREKKESFPLTVTSAQKNPTAFYLCASKVSTEAFFGQGTRLTVV.

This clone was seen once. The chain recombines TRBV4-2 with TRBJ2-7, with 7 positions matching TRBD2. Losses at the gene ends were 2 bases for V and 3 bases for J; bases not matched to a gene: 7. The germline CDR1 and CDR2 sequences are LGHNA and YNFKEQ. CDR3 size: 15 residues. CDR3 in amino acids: CASSQSWTSGYEQYF. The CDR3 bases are TGTGCCAGCAGCCAATCTTGGACTAGTGGCTACGAGCAGTACTTC.

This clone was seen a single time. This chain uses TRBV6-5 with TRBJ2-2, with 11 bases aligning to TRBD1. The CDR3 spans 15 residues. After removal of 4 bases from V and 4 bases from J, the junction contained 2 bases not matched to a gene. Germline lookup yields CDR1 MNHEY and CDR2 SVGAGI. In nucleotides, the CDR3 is TGTGCCAGCAGTTCCGGGACAGGGGGCACCGGGGAGCTGTTTTTT. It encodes CASSSGTGGTGELFF.

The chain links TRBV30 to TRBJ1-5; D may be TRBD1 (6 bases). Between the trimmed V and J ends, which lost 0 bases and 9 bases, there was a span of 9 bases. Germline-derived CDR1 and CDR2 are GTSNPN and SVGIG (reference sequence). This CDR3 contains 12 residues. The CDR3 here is CAWSVQGGPQHF. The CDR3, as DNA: TGTGCCTGGAGTGTACAAGGGGGGCCCCAGCATTTT.

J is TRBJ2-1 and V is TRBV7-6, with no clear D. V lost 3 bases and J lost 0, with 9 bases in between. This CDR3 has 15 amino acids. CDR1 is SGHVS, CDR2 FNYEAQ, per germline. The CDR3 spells CASSLGAASYNEQFF. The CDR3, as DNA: TGTGCCAGCAGCTTGGGTGCGGCCTCCTACAATGAGCAGTTCTTC.

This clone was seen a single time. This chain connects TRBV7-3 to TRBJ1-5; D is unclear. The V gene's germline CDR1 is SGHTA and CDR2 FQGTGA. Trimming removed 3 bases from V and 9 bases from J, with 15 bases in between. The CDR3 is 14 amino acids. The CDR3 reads CASSFRQRCRPQHF. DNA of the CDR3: TGTGCCAGCAGCTTCCGGCAGAGGTGTCGGCCCCAGCATTTT.

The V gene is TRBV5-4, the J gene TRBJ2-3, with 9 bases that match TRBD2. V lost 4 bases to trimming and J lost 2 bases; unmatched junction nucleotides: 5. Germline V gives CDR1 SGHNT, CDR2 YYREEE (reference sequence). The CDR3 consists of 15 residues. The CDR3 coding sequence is TGTGCCAGCAGCCCGACTAGCGGTCCCACAGATACGCAGTATTTT. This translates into CASSPTSGPTDTQYF.

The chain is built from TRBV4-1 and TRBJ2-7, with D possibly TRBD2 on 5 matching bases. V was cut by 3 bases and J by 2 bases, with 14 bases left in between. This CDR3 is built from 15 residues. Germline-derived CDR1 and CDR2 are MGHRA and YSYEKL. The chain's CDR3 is CASSHRGSTPYEQYF. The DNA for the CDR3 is TGCGCCAGCAGCCACCGGGGTTCCACACCCTACGAGCAGTACTTC.

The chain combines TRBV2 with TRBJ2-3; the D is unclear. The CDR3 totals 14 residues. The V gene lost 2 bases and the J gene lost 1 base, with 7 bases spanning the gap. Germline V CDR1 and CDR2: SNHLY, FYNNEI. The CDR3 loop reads CASSEPSRTDTQYF. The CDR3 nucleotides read TGTGCCAGCAGTGAACCCAGTCGCACAGATACGCAGTATTTT.

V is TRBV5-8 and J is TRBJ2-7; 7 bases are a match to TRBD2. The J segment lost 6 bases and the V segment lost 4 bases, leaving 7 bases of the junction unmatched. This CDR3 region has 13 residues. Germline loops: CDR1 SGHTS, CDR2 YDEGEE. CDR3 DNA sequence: TGTGCCAGCAGCCTAACTAGCGTAGGCGAGCAGTACGTC. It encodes CASSLTSVGEQYV.

CDR3 sequence: CASSRKDRGVEAFF. The CDR3 DNA reads as TGTGCCAGCAGTCGAAAAGACAGGGGCGTCGAAGCTTTCTTT. The chain recombines TRBV6-5 with TRBJ1-1; 8 bases are a match to TRBD1. Germline loops: CDR1 MNHEY, CDR2 SVGAGI. CDR3 length equals 14 residues. Trimming cost V 5 bases and J 8 bases; bases outside gene matches: 10.

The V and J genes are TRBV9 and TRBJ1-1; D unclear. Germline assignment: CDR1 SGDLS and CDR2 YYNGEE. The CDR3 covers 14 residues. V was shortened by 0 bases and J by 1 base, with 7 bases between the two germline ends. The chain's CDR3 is CASSVDGANTEAFF. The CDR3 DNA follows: TGTGCCAGCAGCGTAGACGGTGCGAACACTGAAGCTTTCTTT.

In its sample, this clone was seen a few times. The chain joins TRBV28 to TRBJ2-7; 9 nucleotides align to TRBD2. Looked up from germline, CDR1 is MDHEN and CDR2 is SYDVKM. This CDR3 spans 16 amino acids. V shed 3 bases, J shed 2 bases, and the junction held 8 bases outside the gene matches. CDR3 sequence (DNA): TGTGCCAGCAGTTTTGGGTTGTCTAGCGGGGCCTACGAGCAGTACGTC. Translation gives CASSFGLSSGAYEQYV.

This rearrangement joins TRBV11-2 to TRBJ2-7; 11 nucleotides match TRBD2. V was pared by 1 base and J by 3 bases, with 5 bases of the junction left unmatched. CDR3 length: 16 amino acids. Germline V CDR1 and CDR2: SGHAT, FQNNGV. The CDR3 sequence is CASSLGLAGNNYEQYF. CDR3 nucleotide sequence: TGTGCCAGCAGCTTAGGACTAGCGGGGAACAACTACGAGCAGTACTTC.